This T cell receptor beta chain comes out of a study of shared clonotypes between healthy human individuals. General study findings and limits: Across subsets, estimated richness was generally greater for naive than for memory populations. Shared clonotypes across all four donors exceeded non-shared ones in generation probability. Sequencing depth was expected to affect clonotype sharing among donors.

CD45RO-negative, CCR7-positively selected cells formed the naive CD8 fraction, excluding terminally differentiated effector memory CD45RA+ cells. Profiling relied on immunoSEQ multiplex PCR, and the TCRdb table lists in-frame clones only, not all of them. The sample lists about 2.2 million clones, 80% to 95% occurring once. Details on this clone: The antigen remains undetermined.

The J segment lost 5 bases and the V segment lost 4 bases, leaving 17 bases of the junction unmatched. The germline V gene encodes CDR1 SEHNR and CDR2 FQNEAQ (reference sequence). CDR3 length: 18 residues. What was sequenced was naive CD8+ T cells from PBMCs. This TCR came from a man between 18 and 29 years old in good health. Some clones in this sample may be carry-over from other donors' samples. The chain joins TRBV7-9 to TRBJ2-3, with 8 positions matching TRBD2. CDR3: CASSSEAGADDVGDTQYF. As DNA, the CDR3 is TGTGCCAGCAGCTCGGAAGCGGGAGCCGACGACGTGGGAGATACGCAGTATTTT.